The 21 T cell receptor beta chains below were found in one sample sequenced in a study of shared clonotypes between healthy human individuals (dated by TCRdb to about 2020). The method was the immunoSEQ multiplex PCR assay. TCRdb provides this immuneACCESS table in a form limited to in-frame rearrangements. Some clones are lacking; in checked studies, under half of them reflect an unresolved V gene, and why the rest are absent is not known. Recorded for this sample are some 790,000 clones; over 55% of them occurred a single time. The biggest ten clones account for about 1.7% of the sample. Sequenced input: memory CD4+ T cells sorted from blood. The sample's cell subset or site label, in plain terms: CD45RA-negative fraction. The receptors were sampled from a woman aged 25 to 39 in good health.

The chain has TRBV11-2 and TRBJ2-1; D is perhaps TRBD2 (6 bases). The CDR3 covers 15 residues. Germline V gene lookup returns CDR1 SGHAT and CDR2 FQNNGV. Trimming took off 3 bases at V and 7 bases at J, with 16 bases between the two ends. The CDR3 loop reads CASSFTASEPNEQFF. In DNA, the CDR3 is TGTGCCAGCAGCTTCACGGCTAGCGAACCGAATGAGCAGTTCTTC.

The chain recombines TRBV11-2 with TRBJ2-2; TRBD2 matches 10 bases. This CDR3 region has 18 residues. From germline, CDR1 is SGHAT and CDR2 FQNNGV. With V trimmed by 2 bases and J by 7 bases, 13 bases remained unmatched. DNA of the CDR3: TGTGCCAGCAGCTTAAAAGGGGGGGCTAGCGGGAGCGTCGGGGAGCTGTTTTTT. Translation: CASSLKGGASGSVGELFF.

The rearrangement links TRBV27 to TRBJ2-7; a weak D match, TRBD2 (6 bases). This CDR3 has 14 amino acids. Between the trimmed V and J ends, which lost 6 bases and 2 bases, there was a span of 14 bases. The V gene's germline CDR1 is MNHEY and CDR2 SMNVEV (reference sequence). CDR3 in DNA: TGTGCCAGCAGGGTTCGGGACTTCCCCTACGAGCAGTACTTC. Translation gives CASRVRDFPYEQYF.

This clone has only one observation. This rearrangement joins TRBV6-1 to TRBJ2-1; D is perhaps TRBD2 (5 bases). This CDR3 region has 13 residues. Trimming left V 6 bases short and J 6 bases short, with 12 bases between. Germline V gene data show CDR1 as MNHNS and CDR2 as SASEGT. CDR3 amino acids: CASREATFNEQFF. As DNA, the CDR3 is TGTGCCAGCAGGGAGGCGACTTTCAATGAGCAGTTCTTC.

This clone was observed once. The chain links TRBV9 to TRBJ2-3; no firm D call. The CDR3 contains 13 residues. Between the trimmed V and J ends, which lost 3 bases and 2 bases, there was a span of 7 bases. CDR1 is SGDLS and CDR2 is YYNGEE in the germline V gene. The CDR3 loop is CASSARNTDTQYF. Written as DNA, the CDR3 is TGTGCCAGCAGCGCCCGTAACACAGATACGCAGTATTTT.

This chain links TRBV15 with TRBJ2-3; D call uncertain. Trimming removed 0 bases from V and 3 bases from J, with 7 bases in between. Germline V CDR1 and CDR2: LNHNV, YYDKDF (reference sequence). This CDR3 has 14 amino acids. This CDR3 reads CATSRDLVTDTQYF. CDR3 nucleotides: TGTGCCACCAGCAGAGATCTAGTAACAGATACGCAGTATTTT.

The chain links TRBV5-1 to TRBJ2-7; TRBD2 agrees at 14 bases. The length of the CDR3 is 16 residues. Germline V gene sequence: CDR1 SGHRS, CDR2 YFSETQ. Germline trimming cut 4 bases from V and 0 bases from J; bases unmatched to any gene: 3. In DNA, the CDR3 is TGCGCCAGCAGCCGGGGACTAGCGGGAGACTCCTACGAGCAGTACTTC. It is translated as CASSRGLAGDSYEQYF.

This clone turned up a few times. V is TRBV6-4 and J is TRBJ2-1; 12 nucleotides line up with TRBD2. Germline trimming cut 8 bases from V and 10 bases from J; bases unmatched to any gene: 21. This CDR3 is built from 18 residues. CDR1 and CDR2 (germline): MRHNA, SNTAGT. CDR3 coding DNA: TGTGCCAGCTGGGTGTGCCTGATTAGACTAGCGGGAGTCACGGAGCAGTTCTTC. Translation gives CASWVCLIRLAGVTEQFF.

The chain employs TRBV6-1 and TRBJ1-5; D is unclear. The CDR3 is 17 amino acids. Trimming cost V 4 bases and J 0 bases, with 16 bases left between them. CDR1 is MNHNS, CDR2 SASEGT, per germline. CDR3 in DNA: TGTGCCAGCAGTGGGGCGGGTGGGGTGGATAGCAATCAGCCCCAGCATTTT. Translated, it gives CASSGAGGVDSNQPQHF.

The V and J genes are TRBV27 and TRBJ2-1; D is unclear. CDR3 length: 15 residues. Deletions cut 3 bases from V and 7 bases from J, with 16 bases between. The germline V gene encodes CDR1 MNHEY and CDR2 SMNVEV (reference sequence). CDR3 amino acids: CASSFKAFSKNEQFF. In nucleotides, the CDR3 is TGTGCCAGCAGTTTTAAGGCTTTCTCGAAGAATGAGCAGTTCTTC.

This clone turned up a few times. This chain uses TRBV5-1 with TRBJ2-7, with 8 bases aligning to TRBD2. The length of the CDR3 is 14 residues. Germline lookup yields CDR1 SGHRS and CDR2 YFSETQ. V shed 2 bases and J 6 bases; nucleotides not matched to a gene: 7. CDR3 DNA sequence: TGCGCCAGCAGCTTAGCGGGAGAGGCGAGCGAGCAGTACTTC. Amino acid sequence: CASSLAGEASEQYF.

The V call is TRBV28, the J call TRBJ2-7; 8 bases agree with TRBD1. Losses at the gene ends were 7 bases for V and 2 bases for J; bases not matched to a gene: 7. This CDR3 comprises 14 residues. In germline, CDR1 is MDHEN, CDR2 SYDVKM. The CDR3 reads CASTLDRAAYEQYF. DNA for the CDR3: TGTGCCAGCACCTTGGACAGGGCCGCCTACGAGCAGTACTTC.

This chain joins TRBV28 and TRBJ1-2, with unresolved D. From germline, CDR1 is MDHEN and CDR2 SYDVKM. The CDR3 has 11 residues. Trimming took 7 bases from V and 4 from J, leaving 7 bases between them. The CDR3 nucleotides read TGTGCCAGCACCACATCCTATGGCTACACCTTC. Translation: CASTTSYGYTF.

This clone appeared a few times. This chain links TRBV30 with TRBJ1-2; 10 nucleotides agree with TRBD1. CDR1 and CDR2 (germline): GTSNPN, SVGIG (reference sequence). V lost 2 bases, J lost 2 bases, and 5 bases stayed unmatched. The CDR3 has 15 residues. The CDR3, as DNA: TGTGCCTGGAGTAGACAGGGGGCGAAGAACTATGGCTACACCTTC. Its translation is CAWSRQGAKNYGYTF.

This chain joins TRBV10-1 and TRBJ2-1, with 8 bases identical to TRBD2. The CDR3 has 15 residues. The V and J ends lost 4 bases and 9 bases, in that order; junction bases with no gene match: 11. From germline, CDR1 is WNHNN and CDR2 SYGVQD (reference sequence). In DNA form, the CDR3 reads TGCGCCAGCAGTGCTCTTTCGGGAGGGTTTGGTGAGCAGTTCTTC. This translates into CASSALSGGFGEQFF.

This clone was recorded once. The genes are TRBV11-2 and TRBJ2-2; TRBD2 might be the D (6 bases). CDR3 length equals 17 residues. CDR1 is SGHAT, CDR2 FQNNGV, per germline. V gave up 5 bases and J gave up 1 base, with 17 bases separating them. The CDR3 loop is CASSMGLGGLNTGELFF. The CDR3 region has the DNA TGTGCCAGCAGCATGGGGCTGGGGGGATTGAACACCGGGGAGCTGTTTTTT.

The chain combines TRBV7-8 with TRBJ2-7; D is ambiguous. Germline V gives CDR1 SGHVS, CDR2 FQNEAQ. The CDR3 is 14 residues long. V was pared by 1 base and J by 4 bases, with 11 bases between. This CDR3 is CASSLGRLRYEQYF. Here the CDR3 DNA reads TGTGCCAGCAGCTTAGGCAGACTTCGATACGAGCAGTACTTC.

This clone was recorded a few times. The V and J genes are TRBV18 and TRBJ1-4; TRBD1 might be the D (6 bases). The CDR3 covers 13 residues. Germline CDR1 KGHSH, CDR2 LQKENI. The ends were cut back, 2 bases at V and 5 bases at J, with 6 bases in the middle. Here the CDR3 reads CASSPGQNEKLFF. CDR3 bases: TGTGCCAGCTCACCAGGACAGAATGAAAAACTGTTTTTT.

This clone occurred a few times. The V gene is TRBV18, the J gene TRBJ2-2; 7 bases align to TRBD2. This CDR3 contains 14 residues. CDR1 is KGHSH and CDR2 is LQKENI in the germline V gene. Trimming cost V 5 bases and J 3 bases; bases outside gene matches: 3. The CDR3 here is CASSKGLHTGELFF. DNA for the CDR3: TGTGCCAGCTCAAAGGGACTACACACCGGGGAGCTGTTTTTT.

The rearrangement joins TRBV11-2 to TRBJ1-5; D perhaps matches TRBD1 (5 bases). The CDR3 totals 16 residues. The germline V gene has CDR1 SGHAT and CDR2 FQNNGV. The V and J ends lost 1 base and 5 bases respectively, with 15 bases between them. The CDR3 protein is CASSLAAGRADQPQHF. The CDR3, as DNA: TGTGCCAGCAGCTTAGCGGCAGGGCGAGCGGATCAGCCCCAGCATTTT.

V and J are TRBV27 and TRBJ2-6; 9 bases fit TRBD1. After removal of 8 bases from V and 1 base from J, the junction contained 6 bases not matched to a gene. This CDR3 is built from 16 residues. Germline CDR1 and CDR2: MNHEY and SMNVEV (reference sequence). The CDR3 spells CASRGQGTSGANVLTF. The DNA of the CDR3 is TGTGCCAGCCGAGGACAGGGGACATCTGGGGCCAACGTCCTGACTTTC.